This is a list of T cell receptor beta chains from one sample in a study of blood T cell repertoires in COVID-19. TCRdb's copy holds only in-frame clones and misses some; the assay was immunoSEQ multiplex PCR. The table shows over 100,000 clones, with around 88% occurring only once. Specimen: peripheral blood. These receptor sequences come from a man in his forties or fifties with acute or convalescent COVID-19. CDR3s include the opening cysteine and the closing phenylalanine or tryptophan. Fields, in order: V gene, D gene, J gene, clone size, CDR3 DNA, CDR3 protein. D genes are given only for firm matches. Not every row has a clone size; where given, it reads once, few, many or a size class.

V gene: TRBV24-1; D gene: .; J gene: TRBJ2-1; clone size: once; CDR3 DNA: TGTGCCACCAGTGAACCCGGGAGCGGAGCCGGAGGTGGAAATGAGCAGTTCTTC; CDR3 protein: CATSEPGSGAGGGNEQFF
V gene: TRBV10-2; D gene: .; J gene: TRBJ2-1; clone size: .; CDR3 DNA: TGCGCCAGCAGGGCGGGATTCAATGAGCAGTTCTTC; CDR3 protein: CASRAGFNEQFF
V gene: TRBV7-9; D gene: .; J gene: TRBJ2-5; clone size: .; CDR3 DNA: TGTGCCAGCAGCTTAGAAACAGGGTGGGAGACCCAGTACTTC; CDR3 protein: CASSLETGWETQYF
V gene: TRBV10-1; D gene: .; J gene: TRBJ2-3; clone size: once; CDR3 DNA: TGCGCCAGCAGTGTCGGGGGCACAGATACGCAGTATTTT; CDR3 protein: CASSVGGTDTQYF
V gene: TRBV7-2; D gene: TRBD2; J gene: TRBJ2-1; clone size: medium-sized; CDR3 DNA: TGTGCCAGCAGCTTGATATTTACTAGCGCCACCTACAATGAGCAGTTCTTC; CDR3 protein: CASSLIFTSATYNEQFF
V gene: TRBV7-9; D gene: TRBD2; J gene: TRBJ2-2; clone size: .; CDR3 DNA: TGTGCCAGCACGACCTCAGCGGGAGGCACCGGGGAGCTGTTTTTT; CDR3 protein: CASTTSAGGTGELFF
V gene: TRBV5-1; D gene: TRBD2; J gene: TRBJ2-1; clone size: .; CDR3 DNA: TGCGCCAGCACCCTTAGCGGGAGCGATGAGCAGTTCTTC; CDR3 protein: CASTLSGSDEQFF
V gene: TRBV18; D gene: TRBD2; J gene: TRBJ2-3; clone size: .; CDR3 DNA: TGTGCCAGCTCACCACCGAGCGGGGGGGACACAGATACGCAGTATTTT; CDR3 protein: CASSPPSGGDTDTQYF
V gene: TRBV28; D gene: TRBD1; J gene: TRBJ2-7; clone size: .; CDR3 DNA: TGTGCCAGCAGTTTGGTTCAGGGGGCCGAGCAGTACTTC; CDR3 protein: CASSLVQGAEQYF
V gene: TRBV6-6; D gene: TRBD1; J gene: TRBJ1-2; clone size: .; CDR3 DNA: TGTGCCAGCAGCCCCCTCCGGGACAGGGGATACGGCTACACCTTC; CDR3 protein: CASSPLRDRGYGYTF
V gene: TRBV6-1; D gene: TRBD1; J gene: TRBJ1-4; clone size: .; CDR3 DNA: TGTGCCAGCAGTGGGCCGGGACAGAACTACGATGAAAAACTGTTTTTT; CDR3 protein: CASSGPGQNYDEKLFF
V gene: TRBV29-1; D gene: .; J gene: TRBJ1-1; clone size: .; CDR3 DNA: TGCAGCGTTTCATTCCTTATACAGAAAAACACTGAAGCTTTCTTT; CDR3 protein: CSVSFLIQKNTEAFF
V gene: TRBV5-8; D gene: .; J gene: TRBJ1-2; clone size: .; CDR3 DNA: TGTGCCAGCAGCTTGGCTAATAGGGGTGGCTACACCTTC; CDR3 protein: CASSLANRGGYTF
V gene: TRBV3-1/TRBV3-2; D gene: .; J gene: TRBJ1-2; clone size: .; CDR3 DNA: TGTGCCAGCAGCCAAGATCAAACAGGGTATGGCTACACCTTC; CDR3 protein: CASSQDQTGYGYTF
V gene: TRBV5-1; D gene: .; J gene: TRBJ1-1; clone size: .; CDR3 DNA: TGCGCCAGCAGTCTAACCCGACACACTTTCGACACTGAAGCTTTCTTT; CDR3 protein: CASSLTRHTFDTEAFF
V gene: TRBV2; D gene: .; J gene: TRBJ2-5; clone size: .; CDR3 DNA: TGTGCCAGCAGTGAAACCCTCCTGGACAGAGGGCAAGAGACCCAGTACTTC; CDR3 protein: CASSETLLDRGQETQYF